One sample yielded the 9 T cell receptor beta chains listed below, sequenced in a study of sequential checkpoint blockade in melanoma. Treatment given: randomized to nivolumab then ipilimumab (arm A) or the reverse (arm B). Some clones are missing from TCRdb's copy, which holds only in-frame ones; the method was immunoSEQ multiplex PCR. This sample yields about 21,000 clones, of which about four fifths are seen a single time; over 9.5% belongs to the top ten. Sequences were derived from CD8+ T cells sorted from blood (inferred from file names), sampled from a patient given nivolumab and ipilimumab in sequence. The origin of the receptors is a human donor with melanoma.

The genes are TRBV5-1 and TRBJ1-1, with D perhaps matching TRBD1 (5 bases). The V gene's germline CDR1 is SGHRS and CDR2 YFSETQ. V was pared by 2 bases and J by 7 bases, with 15 bases between. This CDR3 has 14 residues. CDR3 residues: CASSLLGGSGEAFF. The CDR3 nucleotides are TGCGCCAGCAGCTTATTGGGGGGGAGTGGTGAAGCTTTCTTT.

This CDR3 is CASSQGLAGGYEQFF. As DNA, the CDR3 is TGCGCCAGCAGCCAAGGACTAGCGGGAGGCTATGAGCAGTTCTTC. The chain joins TRBV4-1 to TRBJ2-1; 13 bases match TRBD2. The CDR3 is 15 residues long. The germline gives CDR1 MGHRA, CDR2 YSYEKL. J lost 8 bases, V lost 1 base, and 2 bases had no gene match.

V usage is TRBV2 and J usage is TRBJ2-7; the D is unclear. CDR1 SNHLY and CDR2 FYNNEI come from the germline V gene. V was trimmed by 1 base and J by 2 bases, leaving 12 bases between them. CDR3 length equals 15 residues. The CDR3 loop reads CASSEGAGPPYEQYF. CDR3 nucleotides: TGTGCCAGCAGTGAAGGGGCTGGCCCTCCCTACGAGCAGTACTTC.

The chain links TRBV27 to TRBJ1-2; 7 bases map to TRBD1. Germline lookup yields CDR1 MNHEY and CDR2 SMNVEV (reference sequence). V was clipped by 6 bases and J by 0 bases; unmatched bases: 1. The CDR3 loop spans 13 amino acids. The CDR3 sequence: CASRDRSNYGYTF. CDR3 nucleotides: TGTGCCAGCAGGGACAGGTCTAACTATGGCTACACCTTC.

The gene calls are TRBV7-9 and TRBJ2-2, with a weak D call TRBD1 (5 bases). Germline CDR1 SEHNR, CDR2 FQNEAQ (reference sequence). Trimming removed 3 bases at V and 8 bases at J, with 16 bases between. The CDR3 covers 15 residues. The DNA of the CDR3 is TGTGCCAGCAGCTTCATGCCGTCTGGGGCTGGGGAGCTGTTTTTT. Its protein product is CASSFMPSGAGELFF.

This clone has just one count. This sequence joins TRBV28 and TRBJ1-1; D might be TRBD1 (5 bases). CDR1 MDHEN and CDR2 SYDVKM come from the germline V gene. V was trimmed by 3 bases and J by 4 bases, leaving 12 bases between them. CDR3 length: 14 residues. CDR3 sequence reads: CASSLTGGGTEAFF. The CDR3 region has the DNA TGTGCCAGCAGTTTGACGGGGGGGGGCACTGAAGCTTTCTTT.

In nucleotides, the CDR3 is TGTGCCAGCAGCTTAGCCCCAACCTACGAGCAGTACTTC. It codes for CASSLAPTYEQYF. The V call is TRBV11-2, the J call TRBJ2-7, with no clear D. This CDR3 region has 13 residues. Germline values: CDR1 SGHAT, CDR2 FQNNGV. The ends were cut back, 1 base at V and 2 bases at J, with 6 bases in the middle.

The CDR3 DNA follows: TGTGCCAGCAGCTTGTGGTCCCAGTCCTACGAGCAGTACTTC. Translating it yields CASSLWSQSYEQYF. The chain is built from TRBV5-4 and TRBJ2-7; D not resolved. There are 14 residues in the CDR3. Trimming took 1 base from V and 1 from J, leaving 9 bases between them. Per the germline V gene, CDR1 is SGHNT and CDR2 is YYREEE (reference sequence).

This chain uses TRBV27 with TRBJ2-2; maybe TRBD2 (5 bases). The CDR3 contains 15 residues. Germline CDR1 MNHEY, CDR2 SMNVEV (reference sequence). The V end was cut by 4 bases, the J end by 1 base, with 10 bases between. The CDR3 reads CASSSGTKNTGELFF. CDR3 nucleotide sequence: TGTGCCAGCAGTTCGGGAACCAAGAACACCGGGGAGCTGTTTTTT.